This TCR beta chain was retrieved from a study of control samples from healthy donors and cancer patients. Germline CDR1 and CDR2: SGHDT and YYEEEE. The CDR3 spans 13 residues. V lost 4 bases and J lost 3; bases outside the gene matches: 4. Assay used: immunoSEQ multiplex PCR; TCRdb lists only in-frame clones, some missing. Here the sample spans 100,000 to 120,000 clones, 85% to 90% being singletons. The V call is TRBV5-6, the J call TRBJ2-7; 7 nucleotides line up with TRBD1. Sequencing was performed on PBMCs. This clonotype was obtained from a woman aged 55 to 70 with lung cancer. The CDR3 DNA reads as TGTGCCAGCAGCCCAACAGGGGTCTACGAGCAGTACTTC. Translated, it gives CASSPTGVYEQYF.